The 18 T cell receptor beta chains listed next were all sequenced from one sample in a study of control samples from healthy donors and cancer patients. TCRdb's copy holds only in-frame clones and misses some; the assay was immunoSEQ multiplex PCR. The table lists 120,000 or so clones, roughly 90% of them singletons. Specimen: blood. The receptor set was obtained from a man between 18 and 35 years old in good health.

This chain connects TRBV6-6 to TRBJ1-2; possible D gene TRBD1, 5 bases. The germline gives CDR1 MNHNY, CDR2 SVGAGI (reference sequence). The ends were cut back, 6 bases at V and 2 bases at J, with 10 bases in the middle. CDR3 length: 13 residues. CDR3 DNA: TGTGCCAGCAGCCCAGGGACCAACTATGGCTACACCTTC. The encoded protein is CASSPGTNYGYTF.

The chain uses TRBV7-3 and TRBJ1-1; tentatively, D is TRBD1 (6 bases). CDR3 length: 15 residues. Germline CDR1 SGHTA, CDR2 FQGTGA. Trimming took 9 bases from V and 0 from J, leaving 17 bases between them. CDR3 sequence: CASHKRGHMNTEAFF. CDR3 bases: TGTGCCAGTCATAAACGGGGACACATGAACACTGAAGCTTTCTTT.

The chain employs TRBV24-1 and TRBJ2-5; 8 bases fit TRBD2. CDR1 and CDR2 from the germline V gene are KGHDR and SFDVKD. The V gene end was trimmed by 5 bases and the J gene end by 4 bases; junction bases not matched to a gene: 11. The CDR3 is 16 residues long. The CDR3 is CATSAGDPSGRETQYF. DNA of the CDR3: TGTGCCACCAGTGCCGGCGACCCCAGCGGGAGAGAGACCCAGTACTTC.

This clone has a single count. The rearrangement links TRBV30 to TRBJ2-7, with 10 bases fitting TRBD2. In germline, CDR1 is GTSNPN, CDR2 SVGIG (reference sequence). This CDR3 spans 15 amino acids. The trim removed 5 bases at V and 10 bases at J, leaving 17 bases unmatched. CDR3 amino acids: CAWARPLLKREGQYF. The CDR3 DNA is TGTGCCTGGGCCCGTCCCCTACTCAAGCGGGAGGGACAGTACTTC.

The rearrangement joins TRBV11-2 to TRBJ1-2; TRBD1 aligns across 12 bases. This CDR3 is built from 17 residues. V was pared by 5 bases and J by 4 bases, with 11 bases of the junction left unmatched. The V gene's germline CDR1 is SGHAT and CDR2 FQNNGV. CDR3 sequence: CASSRPGQGARGYGYTF. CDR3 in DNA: TGTGCCAGCAGCCGTCCGGGACAGGGGGCGCGGGGCTATGGCTACACCTTC.

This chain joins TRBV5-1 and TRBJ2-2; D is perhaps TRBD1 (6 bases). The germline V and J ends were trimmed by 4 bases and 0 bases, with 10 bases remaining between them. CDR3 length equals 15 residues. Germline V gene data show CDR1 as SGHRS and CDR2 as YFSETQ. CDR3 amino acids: CASSRTGTNTGELFF. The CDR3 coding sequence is TGCGCCAGCAGCCGAACAGGGACGAACACCGGGGAGCTGTTTTTT.

CDR3 loop: CASSAPTGIGAEQYF. The CDR3 DNA is TGTGCCAGCAGCGCCCCCACAGGGATTGGAGCCGAGCAGTACTTC. The chain couples TRBV11-2 to TRBJ2-7, with TRBD1 as a possible D gene (6 bases). V dropped 5 bases and J dropped 6 bases, with 20 bases sitting between them. The length of the CDR3 is 15 residues. Per germline, CDR1 SGHAT and CDR2 FQNNGV. The full variable domain, in which reference TRBV11-2 and TRBJ2-7 provide the parts outside the CDR3, is EAGVAQSPRYKIIEKRQSVAFWCNPISGHATLYWYQQILGQGPKLLIQFQNNGVVDDSQLPKDRFSAERLKGVDSTLKIQPAKLEDSAVYLCASSAPTGIGAEQYFGPGTRLTVT.

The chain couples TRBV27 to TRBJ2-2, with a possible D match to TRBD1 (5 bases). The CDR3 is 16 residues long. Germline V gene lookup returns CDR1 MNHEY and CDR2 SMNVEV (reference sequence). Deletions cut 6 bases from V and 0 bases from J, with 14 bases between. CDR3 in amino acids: CASRRPGFSNTGELFF. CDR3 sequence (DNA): TGTGCCAGCAGGAGACCAGGGTTTTCGAACACCGGGGAGCTGTTTTTT.

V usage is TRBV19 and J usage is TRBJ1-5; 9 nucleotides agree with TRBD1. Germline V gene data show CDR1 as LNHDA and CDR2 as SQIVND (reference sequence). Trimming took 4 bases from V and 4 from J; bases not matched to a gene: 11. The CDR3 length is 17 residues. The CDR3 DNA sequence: TGTGCCAGTAGTAAGAATGCGGACAGGGGACCGAATCAGCCCCAGCATTTT. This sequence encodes CASSKNADRGPNQPQHF.

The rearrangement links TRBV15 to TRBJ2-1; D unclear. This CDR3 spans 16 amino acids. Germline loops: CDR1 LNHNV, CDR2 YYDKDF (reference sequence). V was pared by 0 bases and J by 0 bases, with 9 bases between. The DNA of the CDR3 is TGTGCCACCAGCAGAGAGGCGTTAAGCTCCTACAATGAGCAGTTCTTC. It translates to CATSREALSSYNEQFF.

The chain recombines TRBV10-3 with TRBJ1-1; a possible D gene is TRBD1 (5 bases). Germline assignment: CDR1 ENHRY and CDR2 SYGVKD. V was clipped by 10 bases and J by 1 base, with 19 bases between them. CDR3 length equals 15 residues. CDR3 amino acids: CATVLGAPGNTEAFF. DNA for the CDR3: TGTGCCACCGTCCTAGGGGCCCCGGGGAACACTGAAGCTTTCTTT.

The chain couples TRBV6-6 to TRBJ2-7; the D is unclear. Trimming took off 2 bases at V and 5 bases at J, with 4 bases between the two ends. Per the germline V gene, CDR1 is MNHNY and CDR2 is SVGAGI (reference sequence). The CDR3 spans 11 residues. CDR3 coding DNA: TGTGCCAGCAGTTACGTAGACGAGCAGTACTTC. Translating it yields CASSYVDEQYF.

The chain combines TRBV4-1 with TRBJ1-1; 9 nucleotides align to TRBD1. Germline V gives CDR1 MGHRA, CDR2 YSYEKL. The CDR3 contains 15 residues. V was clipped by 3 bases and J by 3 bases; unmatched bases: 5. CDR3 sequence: CASSQPGTGYTEAFF. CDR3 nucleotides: TGCGCCAGCAGCCAGCCTGGGACAGGGTACACTGAAGCTTTCTTT.

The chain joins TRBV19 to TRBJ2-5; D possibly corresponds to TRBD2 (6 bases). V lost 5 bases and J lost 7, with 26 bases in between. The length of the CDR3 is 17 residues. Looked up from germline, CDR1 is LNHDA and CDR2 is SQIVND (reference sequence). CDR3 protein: CASSPGTRWTAGGTQYF. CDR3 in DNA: TGTGCCAGTAGTCCTGGGACTCGATGGACGGCGGGCGGGACCCAGTACTTC. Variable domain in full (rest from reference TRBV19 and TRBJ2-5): DGGITQSPKYLFRKEGQNVTLSCEQNLNHDAMYWYRQDPGQGLRLIYYSQIVNDFQKGDIAEGYSVSREKKESFPLTVTSAQKNPTAFYLCASSPGTRWTAGGTQYFGPGTRLLVL.

Here the CDR3 reads CASSLWGSTDTQYF. The DNA for the CDR3 is TGTGCCAGCTCACTTTGGGGGAGCACAGATACGCAGTATTTT. The chain links TRBV18 to TRBJ2-3; the D call may be TRBD1 or TRBD2 (5 bases each). CDR1 and CDR2 from the germline V gene are KGHSH and LQKENI. Trimming took off 4 bases at V and 0 bases at J, with 8 bases between the two ends. The CDR3 contains 14 residues.

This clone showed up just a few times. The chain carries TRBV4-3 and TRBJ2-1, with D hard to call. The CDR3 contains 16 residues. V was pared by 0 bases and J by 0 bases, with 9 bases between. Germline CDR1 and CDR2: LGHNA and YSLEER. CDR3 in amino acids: CASSQEGLGSYNEQFF. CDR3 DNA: TGCGCCAGCAGCCAAGAGGGATTAGGCTCCTACAATGAGCAGTTCTTC.

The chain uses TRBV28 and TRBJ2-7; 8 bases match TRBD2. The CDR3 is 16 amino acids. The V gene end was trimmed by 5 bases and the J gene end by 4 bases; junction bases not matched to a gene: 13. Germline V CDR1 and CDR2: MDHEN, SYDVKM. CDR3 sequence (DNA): TGTGCCAGCAGTCGGGGGGGCGGACTAGTCAGTTACGAGCAGTACTTC. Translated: CASSRGGGLVSYEQYF.

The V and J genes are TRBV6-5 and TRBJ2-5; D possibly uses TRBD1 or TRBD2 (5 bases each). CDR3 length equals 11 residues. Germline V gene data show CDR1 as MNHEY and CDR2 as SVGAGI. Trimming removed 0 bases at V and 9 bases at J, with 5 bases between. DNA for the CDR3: TGTGCCAGCAGTTACTCGGGGGCCCAGTACTTC. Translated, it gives CASSYSGAQYF.